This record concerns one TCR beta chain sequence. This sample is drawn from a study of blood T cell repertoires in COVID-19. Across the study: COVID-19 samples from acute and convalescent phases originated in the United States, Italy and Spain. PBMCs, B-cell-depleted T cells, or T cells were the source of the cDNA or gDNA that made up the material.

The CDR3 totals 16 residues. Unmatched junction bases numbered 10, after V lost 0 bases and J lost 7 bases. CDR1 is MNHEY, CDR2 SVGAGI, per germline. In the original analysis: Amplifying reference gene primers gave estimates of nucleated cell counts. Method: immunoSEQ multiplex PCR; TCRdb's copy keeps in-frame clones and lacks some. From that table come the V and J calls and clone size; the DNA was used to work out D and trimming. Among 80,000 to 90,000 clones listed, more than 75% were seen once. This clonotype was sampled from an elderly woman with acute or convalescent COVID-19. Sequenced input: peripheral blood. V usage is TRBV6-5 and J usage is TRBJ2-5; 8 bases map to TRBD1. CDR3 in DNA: TGTGCCAGCAGTTACTCTGGACAGGGTCTCTTAGGGACCCAGTACTTC. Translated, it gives CASSYSGQGLLGTQYF.